What follows is one TCR beta chain and its context. This specimen belongs to a study of blood T cell repertoires in COVID-19. The germline CDR1 and CDR2 sequences are PRHDT and FYEKMQ (reference sequence). The CDR3 extends over 12 amino acids. With 4 bases removed from V and 8 bases from J, the gap between germline ends came to 8 bases. As handled by the study authors: The authors estimated nucleated cell counts from reference gene primer amplification. Profiled with immunoSEQ multiplex PCR; TCRdb holds only in-frame clones, not every one. V and J calls and clone size are as listed in that table; D and trimming were resolved from the DNA. The data show about 200,000 clones, more than 65% seen once.

The chain links TRBV13 to TRBJ1-4; D not certain. The TCR was taken from a man aged 35 to 55 who had recovered from COVID-19. Sequencing used PBMCs or T cells enriched from blood (not recorded which). The CDR3 reads CASSYQREKLFF. The CDR3 nucleotides read TGTGCCAGCAGCTACCAGAGGGAAAAACTGTTTTTT.